This entry features one T cell receptor beta chain sequence. The entry originates in a study of blood T cell repertoires in COVID-19. Turning to the study itself: Sites across the United States, Italy and Spain contributed samples from acute and convalescent COVID-19. PBMCs, B-cell-depleted T cells, or T cells provided the cDNA or gDNA that made up the material.

Original methodology: Reference gene primer amplification in the assay estimated nucleated cell counts. TCRdb keeps only in-frame clones here, not all; method: immunoSEQ multiplex PCR. The V and J calls and clone size are taken from that table; D and trimming were inferred from the DNA. The table has about 170,000 clones, around 86% seen once. The source material was peripheral blood. This TCR came from a man in his sixties with COVID-19, enrolled during active disease.

The CDR3 nucleotides read TGCAGCGTTGATTCGGTTACTAACTATGGCTACACCTTC. Its protein is CSVDSVTNYGYTF. V and J are TRBV29-1 and TRBJ1-2, with unresolved D. This CDR3 is built from 13 residues. Germline values: CDR1 SQVTM, CDR2 ANQGSEA. V dropped 3 bases and J dropped 0 bases, with 8 bases sitting between them.